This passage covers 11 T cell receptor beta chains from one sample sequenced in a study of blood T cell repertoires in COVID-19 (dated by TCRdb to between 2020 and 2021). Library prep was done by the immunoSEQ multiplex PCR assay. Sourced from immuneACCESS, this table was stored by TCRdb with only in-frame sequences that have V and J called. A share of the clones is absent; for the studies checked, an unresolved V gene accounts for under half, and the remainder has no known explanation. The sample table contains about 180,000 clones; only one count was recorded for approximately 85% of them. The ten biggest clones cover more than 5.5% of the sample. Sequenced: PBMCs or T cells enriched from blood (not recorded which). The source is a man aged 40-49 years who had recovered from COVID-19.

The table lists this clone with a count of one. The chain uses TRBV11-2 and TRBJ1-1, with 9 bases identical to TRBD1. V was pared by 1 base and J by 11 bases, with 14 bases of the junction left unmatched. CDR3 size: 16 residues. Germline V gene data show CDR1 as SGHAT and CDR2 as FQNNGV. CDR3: CASSLAYRGLGATAFF. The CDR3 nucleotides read TGTGCCAGCAGCTTAGCCTACAGGGGGCTTGGAGCAACGGCTTTCTTT. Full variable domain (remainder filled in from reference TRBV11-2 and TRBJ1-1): EAGVAQSPRYKIIEKRQSVAFWCNPISGHATLYWYQQILGQGPKLLIQFQNNGVVDDSQLPKDRFSAERLKGVDSTLKIQPAKLEDSAVYLCASSLAYRGLGATAFFGQGTRLTVV.

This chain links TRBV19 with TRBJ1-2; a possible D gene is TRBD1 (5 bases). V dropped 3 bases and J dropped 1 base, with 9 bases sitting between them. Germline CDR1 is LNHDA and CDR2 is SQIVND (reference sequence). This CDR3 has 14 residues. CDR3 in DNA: TGTGCCAGTAGTATCCCGGGACTTAACTATGGCTACACCTTC. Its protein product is CASSIPGLNYGYTF.

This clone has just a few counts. DNA for the CDR3: TGTGCCAGCAGTTACACCCGGACAGGGGAGAACACTGAAGCTTTCTTT. Its translation is CASSYTRTGENTEAFF. This sequence joins TRBV6-5 and TRBJ1-1; 9 bases map to TRBD1. The ends lost 2 bases at V and 1 base at J; junction bases unmatched: 5. Germline loops: CDR1 MNHEY, CDR2 SVGAGI. This CDR3 comprises 16 residues.

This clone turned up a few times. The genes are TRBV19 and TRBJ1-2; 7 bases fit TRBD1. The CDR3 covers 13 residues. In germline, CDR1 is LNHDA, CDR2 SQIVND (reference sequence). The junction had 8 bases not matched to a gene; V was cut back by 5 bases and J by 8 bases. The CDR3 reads CASSPGGILGYTF. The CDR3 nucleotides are TGTGCCAGTAGTCCAGGGGGTATCTTAGGCTACACCTTC.

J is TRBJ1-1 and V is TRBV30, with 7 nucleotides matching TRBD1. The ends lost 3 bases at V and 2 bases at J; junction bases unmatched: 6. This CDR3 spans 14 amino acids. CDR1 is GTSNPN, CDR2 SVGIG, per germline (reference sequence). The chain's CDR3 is CAWRLGQLNTEAFF. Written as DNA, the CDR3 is TGTGCCTGGAGATTGGGACAGCTTAACACTGAAGCTTTCTTT.

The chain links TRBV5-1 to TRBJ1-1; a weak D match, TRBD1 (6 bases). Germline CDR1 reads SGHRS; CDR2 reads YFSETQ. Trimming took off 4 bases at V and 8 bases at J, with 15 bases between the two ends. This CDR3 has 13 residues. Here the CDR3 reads CASSGQGMKEAFF. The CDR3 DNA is TGCGCCAGCAGCGGGCAGGGGATGAAGGAAGCTTTCTTT.

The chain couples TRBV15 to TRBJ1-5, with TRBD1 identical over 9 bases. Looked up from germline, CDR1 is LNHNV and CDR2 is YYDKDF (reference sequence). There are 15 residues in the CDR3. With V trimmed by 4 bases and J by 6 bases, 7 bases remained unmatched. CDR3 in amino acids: CATSKTGGEGQPQHF. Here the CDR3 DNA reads TGTGCCACCAGCAAAACAGGGGGCGAGGGTCAGCCCCAGCATTTT.

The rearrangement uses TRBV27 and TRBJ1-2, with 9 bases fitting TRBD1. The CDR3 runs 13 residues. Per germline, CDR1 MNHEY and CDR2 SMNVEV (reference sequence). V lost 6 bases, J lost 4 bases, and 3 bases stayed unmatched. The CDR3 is CASSQQGAYGYTF. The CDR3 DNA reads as TGTGCCAGCAGCCAACAGGGGGCCTATGGCTACACCTTC.

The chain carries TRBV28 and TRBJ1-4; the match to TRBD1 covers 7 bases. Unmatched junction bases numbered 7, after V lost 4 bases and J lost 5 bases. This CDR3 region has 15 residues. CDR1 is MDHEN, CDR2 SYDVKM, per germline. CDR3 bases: TGTGCCAGCAGTTCTCCGGGACAGCGGAATGAAAAACTGTTTTTT. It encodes CASSSPGQRNEKLFF.

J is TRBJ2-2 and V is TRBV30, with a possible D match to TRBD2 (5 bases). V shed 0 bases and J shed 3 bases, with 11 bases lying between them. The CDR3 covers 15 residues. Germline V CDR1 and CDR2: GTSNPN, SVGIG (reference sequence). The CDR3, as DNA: TGTGCCTGGAGTGTAGGGAGCGCGCACACCGGGGAGCTGTTTTTT. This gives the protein CAWSVGSAHTGELFF.

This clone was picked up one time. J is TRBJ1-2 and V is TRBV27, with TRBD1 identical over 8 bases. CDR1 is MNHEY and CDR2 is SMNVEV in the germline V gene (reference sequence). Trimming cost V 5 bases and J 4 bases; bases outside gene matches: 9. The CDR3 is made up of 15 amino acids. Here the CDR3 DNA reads TGTGCCAGCAGTCAAGGGACAGGACGTATCTATGGCTACACCTTC. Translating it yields CASSQGTGRIYGYTF.